This T cell receptor (beta chain) stems from a study of CD8 T cells in ankylosing spondylitis. Trimming pared 4 bases from V and 5 bases from J, leaving 10 bases between. The CDR3 covers 13 residues. The germline V gene has CDR1 SGHTA and CDR2 FQGNSA. Study observations and caveats: Ankylosing spondylitis blood appeared to carry a characteristic TCR beta motif of fewer than 10 highly homologous variants.

On this clonotype itself: Its antigen is not known.

TCRdb redid the calling of the 5' RACE reads with MiXCR, one entry per CDR3 protein. Of about 450,000 distinct CDR3 sequences listed, 26% are singletons. This receptor was obtained from a male donor with ankylosing spondylitis. Sequenced: blood, either unsorted or a sorted T cell fraction (not recorded which). The chain joins TRBV7-2 to TRBJ2-3, with a possible D match to TRBD2 (6 bases). Here the CDR3 DNA reads TGTGCCAGCAGCTACCGGGAGAAAGATACGCAGTATTTT. Protein product: CASSYREKDTQYF.